Reported below is one TCR beta chain. What it binds is unknown. This specimen belongs to a study of T-cell memory formation after mild COVID-19. Study-wide findings and caveats: In second-wave clones peaking day 37, SARS-CoV-2 specificity remained unconfirmed. Clones that contracted clustered mainly in CM and EM if CD4+ and in EMRA if CD8+.

TCRdb independently ran MiXCR on the 5' RACE reads; one entry per CDR3 protein. Of hundreds of thousands of distinct CDR3 sequences in the sample, about 15% were seen once. Germline CDR1 reads SQVTM; CDR2 reads ANQGSEA. V lost 4 bases to trimming and J lost 0 bases; unmatched junction nucleotides: 0. The CDR3 totals 13 residues. The sequence was obtained from a man between 18 and 35 years old who had mild COVID-19 (a few samples of this study predate the infection). Cell type and time point are not known. The sequencing input was PBMCs or a T cell subset sorted from them (not recorded which). The J gene is TRBJ1-1, the V gene TRBV29-1; 9 bases match TRBD1. CDR3 protein: CSVGDRVNTEAFF. DNA of the CDR3: TGCAGCGTTGGGGACAGGGTGAACACTGAAGCTTTCTTT.